Shown below are 27 T cell receptor beta chains from a single sample sequenced in a study of Ad26.COV2.S vaccination and SARS-CoV-2 variants. Here immunoSEQ multiplex PCR was the method, and the copy in TCRdb shows in-frame clones only, minus some. The sample carries some 340,000 clones, approximately 80% recorded once. As for treatment: about 20 received Ad26.COV2.S at low or high dose, single or two shots; 5 received placebo; per-sample allocation not given. Day 63 after the first vaccine or placebo injection was the time point for sampling. Sequencing used peripheral blood, obtained in a trial of Ad26.COV2.S vaccine versus placebo. These receptors all come from a person between 18 and 65 years old who received the Ad26.COV2.S COVID-19 vaccine or a placebo.

Worth noting for this clone: Other DNA sequences of this sample code for an identical CDR3. The CDR3 is CASSLVGNQPQHF. The CDR3 DNA reads TGCGCCAGCAGCTTGGTAGGGAATCAGCCCCAGCATTTT. The chain combines TRBV5-1 with TRBJ1-5, with D unresolved. Germline values: CDR1 SGHRS, CDR2 YFSETQ. Between the trimmed V and J ends, which lost 0 bases and 4 bases, there was a span of 5 bases. The CDR3 has 13 amino acids.

The chain uses TRBV5-4 and TRBJ1-4; 10 bases are a match to TRBD1. With 4 bases clipped from V and 6 bases from J, the junction kept 9 bases outside the gene matches. Germline CDR1 is SGHNT and CDR2 is YYREEE (reference sequence). This CDR3 comprises 16 residues. The DNA for the CDR3 is TGTGCCAGCAGCCGCCGGGACAGGGGCGGGGATGAAAAACTGTTTTTT. Protein sequence: CASSRRDRGGDEKLFF.

The chain joins TRBV11-1 to TRBJ1-3; D call uncertain. The germline gives CDR1 SGHAT, CDR2 FQDESV (reference sequence). This CDR3 contains 12 residues. V lost 4 bases and J 4 bases, leaving 5 bases between the germline ends. The DNA for the CDR3 is TGTGCCAGCAGCTATCTAGGAAACACCATATATTTT. This sequence encodes CASSYLGNTIYF.

J is TRBJ1-1 and V is TRBV28; D is undetermined. V lost 3 bases and J lost 3, with 8 bases in between. Germline V gives CDR1 MDHEN, CDR2 SYDVKM. The CDR3 has 13 residues. In DNA form, the CDR3 reads TGTGCCAGCAGTTTTGTTGGGGACACTGAAGCTTTCTTT. This translates into CASSFVGDTEAFF.

The chain carries TRBV6-1 and TRBJ1-2; D may be TRBD1 (5 bases). Between the trimmed V and J ends, which lost 3 bases and 6 bases, there was a span of 17 bases. CDR3 length: 15 residues. Germline CDR1 and CDR2: MNHNS and SASEGT. Here the CDR3 DNA reads TGTGCCAGCAGTGACCCAGGGTCTCGGGCGCATGGCTACACCTTC. This gives the protein CASSDPGSRAHGYTF.

The rearrangement uses TRBV6-2 or TRBV6-3 and TRBJ1-1; a possible D gene is TRBD1 (6 bases). Trimming pared 5 bases from V and 4 bases from J, leaving 26 bases between. CDR1 and CDR2 (germline): MNHEY, SVGEGT. This CDR3 is built from 18 residues. CDR3 coding DNA: TGTGCCAGCAGTATCGTGCCTGGACAGTGGGGCGGGAGCACTGAAGCTTTCTTT. Its translation is CASSIVPGQWGGSTEAFF.

The chain links TRBV28 to TRBJ1-3; a weak D match, TRBD1 (5 bases). Germline V lookup: CDR1 MDHEN, CDR2 SYDVKM. The CDR3 contains 14 residues. Deletions cut 3 bases from V and 12 bases from J, with 18 bases between. The CDR3 spells CASSFITGASIIYF. The CDR3 nucleotides read TGTGCCAGCAGTTTTATTACCGGGGCCTCCATCATATATTTT.

This chain joins TRBV19 and TRBJ2-1; possibly TRBD2 for D (6 bases). Germline CDR1 reads LNHDA; CDR2 reads SQIVND (reference sequence). V lost 3 bases and J lost 9, with 15 bases in between. CDR3 size: 14 residues. CDR3: CASSILGLKFEQFF. CDR3 nucleotide sequence: TGTGCCAGTAGTATCTTGGGACTTAAATTTGAGCAGTTCTTC.

This rearrangement joins TRBV19 to TRBJ2-2, with D hard to call. Trimming pared 3 bases from V and 7 bases from J, leaving 9 bases between. Germline V gene sequence: CDR1 LNHDA, CDR2 SQIVND (reference sequence). The CDR3 consists of 13 residues. DNA for the CDR3: TGTGCCAGTAGTATTCAGGCCCTCGGGGAGCTGTTTTTT. Protein product: CASSIQALGELFF.

As regards this clone: In the same sample, other DNA sequences code for this CDR3. The chain has TRBV11-2 and TRBJ1-1; the D is unclear. Trimming stripped 3 bases from V and 1 base from J, with 0 bases between. This CDR3 comprises 11 residues. Germline-derived CDR1 and CDR2 are SGHAT and FQNNGV. The CDR3 is CASSLNTEAFF. The CDR3 DNA is TGTGCCAGCAGCTTGAACACTGAAGCTTTCTTT.

This sequence joins TRBV7-2 and TRBJ1-5; D is ambiguous. The CDR3 loop spans 13 amino acids. The V and J ends lost 5 bases and 8 bases respectively, with 13 bases between them. Looked up from germline, CDR1 is SGHTA and CDR2 is FQGNSA. In nucleotides, the CDR3 is TGTGCCAGCAGCACCCGGTTGTTGGAGCCCCAGCATTTT. Translated, it gives CASSTRLLEPQHF.

This clone has more than one count but fewer than ten. This rearrangement joins TRBV28 to TRBJ1-5; the D gene is possibly TRBD1 (5 bases). This CDR3 spans 15 amino acids. The germline V gene has CDR1 MDHEN and CDR2 SYDVKM. V was clipped by 6 bases and J by 5 bases, with 17 bases between them. The CDR3 sequence is CASSWLGVNDQPQHF. CDR3 nucleotides: TGTGCCAGCAGCTGGCTGGGGGTCAATGATCAGCCCCAGCATTTT. The full variable domain, its missing parts supplied by reference TRBV28 and TRBJ1-5, is DVKVTQSSRYLVKRTGEKVFLECVQDMDHENMFWYRQDPGLGLRLIYFSYDVKMKEKGDIPEGYSVSREKKERFSLILESASTNQTSMYLCASSWLGVNDQPQHFGDGTRLSIL.

The chain is built from TRBV7-6 and TRBJ2-7, with a weak D call TRBD2 (6 bases). Trimming removed 4 bases from V and 4 bases from J, with 23 bases in between. The CDR3 runs 17 residues. Looked up from germline, CDR1 is SGHVS and CDR2 is FNYEAQ. CDR3 in DNA: TGTGCCAGCAGCTCTCCCCCGGGGGAGATTGGCCGGTACGAGCAGTACTTC. Its protein is CASSSPPGEIGRYEQYF.

The chain joins TRBV5-1 to TRBJ2-2; 8 bases fit TRBD1. Germline CDR1 and CDR2: SGHRS and YFSETQ. V gave up 1 base and J gave up 4 bases; unmatched junction bases: 9. This CDR3 has 17 residues. CDR3 coding DNA: TGCGCCAGCAGCTTGTCTTGGACAGGGAGATTCACCGGGGAGCTGTTTTTT. It yields the protein CASSLSWTGRFTGELFF. Full variable domain (remainder filled in from reference TRBV5-1 and TRBJ2-2): KAGVTQTPRYLIKTRGQQVTLSCSPISGHRSVSWYQQTPGQGLQFLFEYFSETQRNKGNFPGRFSGRQFSNSRSEMNVSTLELGDSALYLCASSLSWTGRFTGELFFGEGSRLTVL.

The chain employs TRBV5-1 and TRBJ2-7; D remains ambiguous. V was shortened by 1 base and J by 2 bases, with 13 bases between the two germline ends. The CDR3 has 15 amino acids. Per germline, CDR1 SGHRS and CDR2 YFSETQ. The DNA for the CDR3 is TGCGCCAGCAGCTTGTCCAGTAGTGCCCCCTACGAGCAGTACTTC. It yields the protein CASSLSSSAPYEQYF.

This chain links TRBV7-2 with TRBJ2-3; 10 bases are a match to TRBD2. Per germline, CDR1 SGHTA and CDR2 FQGNSA. This CDR3 is 16 amino acids long. Trimming cost V 5 bases and J 1 base; bases outside gene matches: 6. The CDR3 spells CASSPHLAGGTDTQYF. The DNA of the CDR3 is TGTGCCAGCAGCCCGCATCTAGCGGGAGGCACAGATACGCAGTATTTT.

The chain is built from TRBV6-6 and TRBJ2-2; 10 positions agree with TRBD2. Trimming at V came to 5 bases and at J to 1 base, leaving 7 bases not matched to a gene. Germline lookup yields CDR1 MNHNY and CDR2 SVGAGI (reference sequence). The CDR3 loop spans 17 amino acids. CDR3 DNA sequence: TGTGCCAGCAGTCCTTCGAGCGGGGGGGTGAACACCGGGGAGCTGTTTTTT. Its protein product is CASSPSSGGVNTGELFF.

The count of this clone is one. The chain carries TRBV3-1 (or the pseudogene TRBV3-2) and TRBJ1-1, with D unclear. CDR1 is LGHDT and CDR2 is YNNKEL in the germline V gene (reference sequence). V lost 4 bases to trimming and J lost 1 base, with 10 bases between them. This CDR3 comprises 14 residues. For the CDR3, the DNA is TGTGCCAGCAGCCGCTGGGAATGGAACACTGAAGCTTTCTTT. Translation: CASSRWEWNTEAFF.

CDR3 sequence reads: CASSLGGKDIQYF. In nucleotides, the CDR3 is TGTGCCAGCAGCTTAGGAGGGAAGGACATTCAGTACTTC. The gene calls are TRBV7-3 and TRBJ2-4, with D perhaps matching TRBD2 (6 bases). Trimming pared 2 bases from V and 8 bases from J, leaving 10 bases between. CDR3 size: 13 residues. Germline loops: CDR1 SGHTA, CDR2 FQGTGA.

V is TRBV15 and J is TRBJ1-5; D perhaps matches TRBD1 (6 bases). Germline lookup yields CDR1 LNHNV and CDR2 YYDKDF (reference sequence). The V end was cut by 3 bases, the J end by 11 bases, with 17 bases between. This CDR3 region has 14 residues. The CDR3 region is CATSRAGVGMAQHF. The CDR3 bases are TGTGCCACCAGCAGGGCAGGGGTTGGGATGGCCCAGCATTTT.

The chain has TRBV10-3 and TRBJ1-1; a possible D gene is TRBD1 (5 bases). CDR3 length equals 13 residues. Trimming removed 6 bases from V and 5 bases from J, with 13 bases in between. Germline CDR1 is ENHRY and CDR2 is SYGVKD. The DNA for the CDR3 is TGTGCCATCAGGGGGGAGCGAGCTACTGAAGCTTTCTTT. Translated: CAIRGERATEAFF.

The chain carries TRBV5-6 and TRBJ1-2, with 8 positions matching TRBD1. Germline CDR1 and CDR2: SGHDT and YYEEEE. V was clipped by 4 bases and J by 6 bases; unmatched bases: 8. The CDR3 consists of 14 residues. CDR3 coding DNA: TGTGCCAGCAGCCTCACGACAGGGGATAATGGCTACACCTTC. Protein sequence: CASSLTTGDNGYTF.

The rearrangement uses TRBV2 and TRBJ2-7; 8 bases align to TRBD1. The germline gives CDR1 SNHLY, CDR2 FYNNEI. CDR3 length equals 16 residues. Unmatched junction bases numbered 17, after V lost 6 bases and J lost 7 bases. The CDR3 DNA is TGTGCCAGCAGGGGGCAGGGACAGGATTTTGCATGGGAGCAGTACTTC. Protein: CASRGQGQDFAWEQYF.

The gene calls are TRBV4-2 and TRBJ1-6, with 9 bases fitting TRBD1. Germline V gene lookup returns CDR1 LGHNA and CDR2 YNFKEQ. The junction had 5 bases not matched to a gene; V was cut back by 2 bases and J by 9 bases. The CDR3 loop spans 15 amino acids. The CDR3 sequence is CASSQTTGGASPLHF. Here the CDR3 DNA reads TGTGCCAGCAGCCAAACGACAGGGGGGGCTTCACCCCTCCACTTT.

The CDR3, as DNA: TGCGCCAGCAGCGGACAGGGGTACAGTTCACCCCTCCACTTT. This translates into CASSGQGYSSPLHF. This chain uses TRBV10-2 with TRBJ1-6; 9 bases line up with TRBD1. The V and J ends lost 6 bases and 9 bases, in that order; junction bases with no gene match: 6. Germline V gives CDR1 WSHSY, CDR2 SAAADI. The CDR3 is made up of 14 amino acids.

The chain couples TRBV7-2 to TRBJ1-1, with D possibly matching TRBD1 (5 bases). From germline, CDR1 is SGHTA and CDR2 FQGNSA. The ends were cut back, 1 base at V and 5 bases at J, with 8 bases in the middle. The CDR3 extends over 13 amino acids. For the CDR3, the DNA is TGTGCCAGCAGCTTAGACAGGTGGACTGAAGCTTTCTTT. This translates into CASSLDRWTEAFF.

Many counts were recorded for this clone. The V call is TRBV18, the J call TRBJ2-4; D is perhaps TRBD1 (5 bases). With 2 bases removed from V and 3 bases from J, the gap between germline ends came to 5 bases. Germline loops: CDR1 KGHSH, CDR2 LQKENI. There are 13 residues in the CDR3. The CDR3 spells CASSPDSKNIQYF. The CDR3 bases are TGTGCCAGCTCACCAGACAGCAAAAACATTCAGTACTTC.